This is a list of T cell receptor beta chains from one sample in a study of tumor-infiltrating lymphocytes in localized non-small cell lung cancer. The repertoire was sequenced with immunoSEQ multiplex PCR; TCRdb's copy has only in-frame clones and lacks some. The table shows roughly 4,100 clones, with around three fifths occurring only once. What was sequenced was uninvolved lung tissue not adjacent to the tumor. The receptors were gathered from a human donor with non-small cell lung cancer. Both conserved end residues are part of each CDR3. Each record gives: J gene, CDR3 length, clone size, D gene, V gene, CDR3 protein, CDR3 DNA. D genes are given only for firm matches. Rows may omit the clone size; those that give it use once, few, many or a size class.

TRBJ1-6 15 few TRBD1 TRBV9 CASSVADRGVSPLHF TGTGCCAGCAGCGTAGCGGACAGGGGGGTTTCACCCCTCCACTTT
TRBJ1-5 13 - - TRBV4-2 CASSQQPNQPQHF TGTGCCAGCAGCCAGCAACCCAATCAGCCCCAGCATTTT
TRBJ2-3 14 - - TRBV2 CATRGPWGTDTQYF TGTGCCACCAGAGGACCATGGGGAACAGATACGCAGTATTTT
TRBJ2-7 12 - - TRBV28 CAIRDLYYEQYF TGTGCCATCCGGGACCTATACTACGAGCAGTACTTC
TRBJ2-2 15 - TRBD2 TRBV7-3 CASSRGLGNTGELFF TGTGCCAGCAGCAGGGGACTAGGAAACACCGGGGAGCTGTTTTTT
TRBJ2-5 16 - TRBD1 TRBV5-1 CASSLFRGTKQETQYF TGCGCCAGCAGCTTGTTCAGGGGGACGAAACAAGAGACCCAGTACTTC
TRBJ2-3 14 few - TRBV5-6 CASSLVAGTDTQYF TGTGCCAGCAGCTTGGTGGCGGGCACAGATACGCAGTATTTT
TRBJ1-2 12 few - TRBV23-1 CASTPGAYGYTF TGCGCCAGCACGCCCGGGGCCTATGGCTACACCTTC
TRBJ2-7 12 - - TRBV6-1 CASSEGSYEQYF TGTGCCAGCAGTGAAGGTTCCTACGAGCAGTACTTC
TRBJ1-4 14 - - TRBV6-5 CASSNTISNEKLFF TGTGCCAGCAGTAACACCATCTCTAATGAAAAACTGTTTTTT
TRBJ1-4 14 - - TRBV7-9 CASSRDATNEKLFF TGTGCCAGCAGCCGGGACGCTACTAATGAAAAACTGTTTTTT
TRBJ2-5 12 - - TRBV5-6 CASSWTRETQYF TGTGCCAGCAGCTGGACGCGGGAGACCCAGTACTTC
TRBJ1-5 15 - - TRBV11-2 CASSLAPLSNQPQHF TGTGCCAGCAGCTTAGCACCCCTTAGCAATCAGCCCCAGCATTTT
TRBJ1-3 19 - - TRBV19 CASSIRYGQSQGSGNTIYF TGTGCCAGTAGTATTCGGTACGGACAGTCCCAGGGCTCTGGAAACACCATATATTTT
TRBJ1-6 16 few - TRBV28 CASSSPTAGYNSPLHF TGTGCCAGCAGTTCTCCTACCGCCGGGTATAATTCACCCCTCCACTTT
TRBJ2-3 13 - - TRBV30 CAWSPTLTDTQYF TGTGCCTGGAGCCCGACACTTACAGATACGCAGTATTTT
TRBJ1-1 15 - - TRBV9 CASSPGVVMNTEAFF TGTGCCAGCAGCCCAGGGGTGGTTATGAACACTGAAGCTTTCTTT
TRBJ2-7 14 - TRBD2 TRBV7-8 CASSQGLVSYEQYF TGTGCCAGCAGCCAAGGACTAGTGAGCTACGAGCAGTACTTC
TRBJ2-5 18 large TRBD2 TRBV2 CASSDAGREGGRQETQYF TGTGCCAGCAGTGACGCGGGGCGGGAGGGGGGGAGACAAGAGACCCAGTACTTC
TRBJ1-6 16 - - TRBV7-9 CASSLLGAPENSPLHF TGTGCCAGCAGTTTACTGGGGGCTCCAGAAAATTCACCCCTCCACTTT
TRBJ2-7 15 - - TRBV5-1 CASSLVAGPPYEQYF TGCGCCAGCAGCTTGGTGGCGGGGCCGCCCTACGAGCAGTACTTC
TRBJ1-6 13 few - TRBV11-2 CASTRAANSPLHF TGTGCCAGCACCCGGGCAGCCAATTCACCCCTCCACTTT